This TCR beta chain was found in a study of beta chain features in type 1 diabetes. Whole-study context: All samples yielded roughly 100,000,000 examined sorted cells.

Study-level results: A moderate, significant TCRB CDR3 shortening appeared in type 1 diabetes across four CD4+ subsets. Although PCR might favor shorter templates, it would do so equally in patients and controls. Sequencing from cDNA could over-represent high-TCR-expressing cells.

The CDR3 loop spans 16 amino acids. CDR1 and CDR2 (germline): MNHEY, SMNVEV (reference sequence). The V gene end was trimmed by 8 bases and the J gene end by 4 bases; junction bases not matched to a gene: 14. Via CD45RO/CCR7/CD25/CD127/CD95/CD27, cells of the CD4+ naive, central memory, regulatory and stem cell-like memory subsets were sorted. What was sequenced were expressed TCRB transcripts, since all of the isolated RNA had been reverse transcribed. Clones were read by immunoSEQ multiplex PCR, and TCRdb kept only the in-frame ones, dropping some. Of a few hundred thousand clones listed, 16% are singletons. Only a few counts were recorded for this clone. Its antigen is unidentified.

This receptor was obtained from a young man with type 1 diabetes. The sequenced material came from naive CD4+ T cells from blood. This chain connects TRBV27 to TRBJ2-1; 7 nucleotides align to TRBD1. CDR3 region: CASEPSGTAKYNEQFF. CDR3 DNA sequence: TGTGCCAGCGAGCCTTCCGGGACAGCGAAATACAATGAGCAGTTCTTC.